The TCR beta chain described here comes from a study of blood T cell repertoires in COVID-19. Under the authors' procedure: Amplified reference gene primers provided the basis for estimating nucleated cell counts. The assay was immunoSEQ multiplex PCR, and TCRdb's table has in-frame clones only and misses some. V and J calls and clone size are as listed in that table; D and trimming were resolved from the DNA. There are 100,000 to 150,000 clones in the sample; about 88% occur only once, and approximately 2.2% lies in the top ten. In terms of age and location, participants ranged from about 18 to 100 years and lived in about 25 US areas. Participants' reported clinical history set cohort assignment. Recovered status applied to Cohort 3 donors who had two consecutive negative PCRs. It also applied to those with clearance or with symptom resolution. The germline V gene encodes CDR1 MNHEY and CDR2 SVGEGT. The CDR3 loop spans 14 amino acids. Trimming cost V 5 bases and J 0 bases, with 10 bases left between them.

The sequence came from a woman between 50 and 59 years old who had recovered from COVID-19. The sample taken for sequencing was PBMCs or T cells enriched from blood (not recorded which). The chain is built from TRBV6-2 or TRBV6-3 and TRBJ1-1, with TRBD1 as a possible D gene (5 bases). Here the CDR3 DNA reads TGTGCCAGCAGTCTCAGACAGATGAACACTGAAGCTTTCTTT. This gives the protein CASSLRQMNTEAFF.